This T cell receptor (beta chain) appears in the sequencing data of a study of blood T cell repertoires in COVID-19. In the study overall: T cells, B-cell-depleted T cells, or PBMCs supplied cDNA or gDNA.

The assay was immunoSEQ multiplex PCR, and TCRdb's table has in-frame clones only and misses some. Of around 300,000 clones listed, about nine tenths are singletons. Germline lookup yields CDR1 SGHNT and CDR2 YYREEE (reference sequence). The CDR3 totals 16 residues. V shed 0 bases and J 4 bases; nucleotides not matched to a gene: 7. The sequence was collected from a woman younger than 45 with COVID-19, enrolled during active disease. Material: peripheral blood. The V gene is TRBV5-4, the J gene TRBJ1-3, with 7 nucleotides matching TRBD1. CDR3 protein: CASSLDPSRGGNTIYF. In DNA form, the CDR3 reads TGTGCCAGCAGCTTGGATCCTAGCAGGGGGGGAAACACCATATATTTT.